This TCR beta chain was sequenced during a study of CD8+ T cells in alopecia areata. Study-wide background: Scoring of severity for treated patients was based on percentage of affected scalp area. Study conclusions and caveats: While tofacitinib was given, many expanded lesional clones persisted in scalp and blood. For lesional scalp, especially alopecia totalis/universalis, clonality was higher than in normal scalp.

To note about this clone: The target antigen is unknown.

V dropped 4 bases and J dropped 4; count of bases not matched to a gene: 5. Germline CDR1 and CDR2: SGHNT and YYREEE (reference sequence). The CDR3 runs 14 residues. Following extraction, RNA underwent reverse transcription to cDNA, which served as the sequencing template. The table came from immunoSEQ multiplex PCR; TCRdb's copy has only in-frame clones and leaves some out. Here the sample spans around 200,000 clones, 64% being singletons. Treatment defined: oral pan-JAK inhibitor, 5-10 mg twice daily. Here the sequenced sample was CD4+ T cells sorted from blood, taken at week 4, from a patient treated with tofacitinib. This TCR derives from a human donor with alopecia areata. This chain connects TRBV5-4 to TRBJ2-5; 9 bases fit TRBD2. The CDR3 loop reads CASSAAGLAETQYF. Here the CDR3 DNA reads TGTGCCAGCAGCGCTGCGGGACTAGCAGAGACCCAGTACTTC. Complete variable domain (other parts from reference TRBV5-4 and TRBJ2-5): ETGVTQSPTHLIKTRGQQVTLRCSSQSGHNTVSWYQQALGQGPQFIFQYYREEENGRGNFPPRFSGLQFPNYSSELNVNALELDDSALYLCASSAAGLAETQYFGPGTRLLVL.